The TCR beta chain under discussion was sequenced for a study of CXCR3-negative and CXCR3-positive naive CD8 T cells. Findings of the study overall: With respect to TRBV-TRBJ usage, naive CXCR3-negative and CXCR3-positive cells were similar; memory differed. Naive subsets were similarly diverse, while memory CD8+ repertoires were much less diverse. Most assays used freshly isolated PBMCs, as cryopreservation partially reduced CXCR3. CXCR3-expressing naive cells carried TRB CDR3s more hydrophobic than those of CXCR3-negative naive cells.

The study made its TRB cDNA libraries by 5' RACE, adding UMI labels. TCRdb derives one entry per CDR3 protein from the 5' RACE reads, leaving out DNA. The repertoire shows tens of thousands of distinct CDR3 sequences; the top ten hold 0.82%. This CDR3 has 14 residues. Germline V CDR1 and CDR2: LNHNV, YYDKDF (reference sequence). CD45RO-CCR7+CD27+CD95- expression identified naive CD8+ T cells. A remark on this clonotype: Its antigen is currently unknown.

This receptor was identified in a human donor in good health. Some clones in this sample may be carry-over from other donors' samples. Sequencing used naive CXCR3+ CD8+ T cells from blood. As to subset: CD45RO-CCR7+CD27+CD95- naive CD8+ T cells expressing CXCR3 (TNR3+). This chain connects TRBV15 to TRBJ2-7. This chain's CDR3 is CATSREGRSYEQYF.